These T cell receptor beta chains were read from a single sample in a study of blood T cells in healthy people across ages. Via MiXCR, TCRdb re-called the 5' RACE reads, giving one row per CDR3 protein. Of 1,500,000 or so distinct CDR3 sequences listed, approximately 43% are singletons. Sequenced input: blood. The receptors come from a woman under 30 in good health. Both conserved end residues are trimmed from each CDR3.

v_call	j_call	cdr3_aa
TRBV6-2/TRBV6-3	TRBJ2-1	ASSYPGGGALNEQF
TRBV6-6	TRBJ1-1	ASKINTEAF
TRBV5-1	TRBJ2-3	ASSWGNRGASTDTQY
TRBV12-3/TRBV12-4	TRBJ1-5	ASSHGGRVNQPQH
TRBV19	TRBJ2-1	ASSIDRSGSSYNEQF
TRBV7-2	TRBJ2-6	ASKASGASSGANVLT
TRBV4-1	TRBJ2-7	ASSQVSNRGTLDEQY
TRBV7-3	TRBJ2-1	ASSLGRGDSSYNEQF
TRBV27	TRBJ2-1	ASGAGLYEQF
TRBV7-2	TRBJ2-5	ASSQSRLQETQY
TRBV30	TRBJ1-2	AWRTLRANYGYT
TRBV6-5	TRBJ2-3	ASRQYGSTDTQY
TRBV12-3/TRBV12-4	TRBJ2-3	ASSPLGLEGTDTQY
TRBV29-1	TRBJ2-5	SGRGRLTGETQY
TRBV9	TRBJ2-3	ASNSGVSTDTQY
TRBV12-3/TRBV12-4	TRBJ1-1	ASSPGTLNTEAF
TRBV7-6	TRBJ1-5	ASSMTGYQPQH
TRBV28	TRBJ2-3	ASSLFQAGLDTQY
TRBV2	TRBJ2-1	ASSDSASNEQF
TRBV28	TRBJ2-5	ASSSHLSGMIYNEQY
TRBV6-2/TRBV6-3	TRBJ2-3	ASSPPIVDSGTDTQY
TRBV2	.	ASSNRVSSYNEQY
TRBV7-2	TRBJ2-1	ASSSGFVEQF
TRBV4-3	TRBJ2-2	ASSQALWSRGTGELF
TRBV2	TRBJ2-3	ATRTRGGARDTQY
TRBV7-9	TRBJ2-3	ASSYRDRGRVRTDTQY
TRBV9	TRBJ2-1	ASSVETLTGGVNEQF
TRBV7-2	.	ASTKDGAYEQY
TRBV11-2	TRBJ2-7	ASSSPYRASSYEQY
TRBV20-1	TRBJ2-1	SASGGLANYNEQF
TRBV24-1	TRBJ2-1	ATRKFQGPHNEQF
TRBV18	TRBJ2-2	ASSPPGTRGGELF
TRBV7-3	TRBJ2-3	ASAALHSDTQY
TRBV6-5	TRBJ2-7	ASSYPQRLAGGSYEQY
TRBV10-3	TRBJ2-1	AITNALQNEQF
TRBV6-5	TRBJ2-3	ASSWTLTDTQY
TRBV14	TRBJ1-2	ASSQARQVGYT
TRBV10-3	TRBJ1-2	AISESAGGGYT
TRBV30	TRBJ2-1	AWTIGGAYNEQF
TRBV6-5	TRBJ1-2	ASSTFSAGNYGYT